This T cell receptor beta chain stems from a study of blood T cells in healthy people across ages. The CDR3 length is 13 residues. Germline-derived CDR1 and CDR2 are MNHEY and SVGAGI. The V gene lost 2 bases and the J gene lost 6 bases, with 11 bases spanning the gap. Each sample used at least 6.5 million PBMCs. Samples each yielded at least 5 micrograms of total RNA. Sample-barcoded 5' priming and a J-beta primer mix drove a second PCR of roughly 6 to 12 cycles. A tag from a template-switch adaptor with 12 random nucleotides marked each cDNA molecule. TCRdb called the 5' RACE reads again in MiXCR, with one record for every CDR3 protein. The data show about 680,000 distinct CDR3 sequences, over 45% seen once. Only a few counts were recorded for this clonotype.

J is TRBJ2-7 and V is TRBV6-5, with no clear D. Sequencing used blood. This TCR was sampled from a woman aged 60 to 75 in good health. This CDR3 is CASSYKGWAEQYF. As DNA, the CDR3 is TGTGCCAGCAGTTACAAGGGCTGGGCCGAGCAGTACTTC.